Below are 3 T cell receptor beta chains sequenced from a single sample in a study of OX40 agonist ivuxolimab in advanced cancers. Library generation was performed with the immunoSEQ multiplex PCR assay. Not all clones reach the TCRdb copy of this immuneACCESS table, which keeps in-frame sequences only. Checked studies attribute under half of the gap to unresolved V genes and leave the rest unexplained. The sample table holds 45,000 to 60,000 clones, of which over 85% were seen once. Approximately 25% of the sample is taken by the ten largest. The specimen comprised CD4+ or CD8+ T cells sorted from blood, sampled in a trial of the OX40 agonist ivuxolimab. Receptor source: an adult with an advanced solid tumor such as melanoma, head and neck, liver or kidney cancer.

The gene calls are TRBV13 and TRBJ1-2; D ambiguous. V was shortened by 7 bases and J by 8 bases, with 5 bases between the two germline ends. The CDR3 consists of 9 residues. CDR1 is PRHDT and CDR2 is FYEKMQ in the germline V gene (reference sequence). The CDR3 sequence: CASIGGYTF. CDR3 nucleotide sequence: TGTGCCAGCATCGGAGGCTACACCTTC.

The chain joins TRBV27 to TRBJ2-1; a possible D gene is TRBD2 (6 bases). Per the germline V gene, CDR1 is MNHEY and CDR2 is SMNVEV (reference sequence). CDR3 size: 14 residues. V dropped 2 bases and J dropped 7 bases, with 12 bases sitting between them. The chain's CDR3 is CASSLGAGRNEQFF. For the CDR3, the DNA is TGTGCCAGCAGTTTAGGGGCAGGGAGGAATGAGCAGTTCTTC.

The chain recombines TRBV19 with TRBJ2-7; D remains unclear. The CDR3 is made up of 13 amino acids. Germline CDR1 and CDR2: LNHDA and SQIVND (reference sequence). V was cut by 7 bases and J by 1 base, with 11 bases left in between. CDR3 in DNA: TGTGCCAGTATCCTCACCAGGTCCTACGAGCAGTACTTC. Its protein product is CASILTRSYEQYF.